What follows are 20 T cell receptor beta chains derived from one specimen sequenced in a study of tissue T cells after allogeneic stem cell transplantation. Data came from immunoSEQ multiplex PCR; TCRdb stores just in-frame clones and leaves some out. This sample carries about 48,000 clones, approximately 70% of them seen once, and the ten largest clones take around 0.6%. Material for sequencing was sorted cells pooled from one or two spleens. These receptors were obtained from a pool of C57BL/6 mice in good health.

As to this clone: The gene names here belong to mouse. The sequence runs out 1 residue before the end of the CDR3; the remainder is reconstructed from the germline J gene. The V call is TRBV3, the J call TRBJ1-3, with D uncertain. Trimming removed 1 base from V and 2 bases from J, with 6 bases in between. Germline V CDR1 and CDR2: SNHLY, FYNGKV (reference sequence). The CDR3 covers 14 residues. The covered CDR3 bases are TGTGCCAGCAGCTTAGGCACTCCTGGAAATACGCTCTAT. This gives the protein CASSLGTPGNTLY. The whole CDR3 sequence is CASSLGTPGNTLYF.

In the case of this clone: These gene names are mouse names. Read coverage stops 1 residue before the CDR3 terminus; the germline J gene supplies the remainder. The V and J genes are TRBV1 and TRBJ1-6, with 9 positions matching TRBD1. TRBJ1-6 is an ORF for which the function is uncertain. The CDR3 consists of 16 residues. Germline V gene data show CDR1 as NSQYPW and CDR2 as LRSPGD (reference sequence). After removal of 1 base from V and 3 bases from J, the junction contained 1 base not matched to a gene. CDR3 DNA (partial): TGCACCTGCAGTGCAGGGGACAGGGTCTATAATTCGCCCCTCTAC. The encoded protein is CTCSAGDRVYNSPLY. The full CDR3 protein reads CTCSAGDRVYNSPLYF.

Concerning this clone: Mouse gene names apply. The read terminates 1 residue ahead of where the CDR3 ends, so the germline J gene completes it. The chain carries TRBV16 and TRBJ2-4; 11 positions agree with TRBD2. Germline V gives CDR1 SGHSA, CDR2 FRNQAP. The V segment lost 4 bases and the J segment 0 bases; nucleotides outside the gene matches: 3. The CDR3 spans 16 residues. CDR3 DNA (partial): TGTGCAAGCAGCTCCCGGGACTGGGGGAGTCAAAACACCTTGTAC. It is translated as CASSSRDWGSQNTLY. The entire CDR3 protein reads CASSSRDWGSQNTLYF.

This clone was found a few times. Any gene name here is a mouse gene name. Partial CDR3 DNA: TGTGCCAGCAGCCCGGGACAGGGAAACTCCGACTACACC. Protein sequence: CASSPGQGNSDYT. The whole CDR3 protein is CASSPGQGNSDYTF. The rearrangement uses TRBV5 and TRBJ1-2; TRBD1 matches 9 bases. The DNA ends 1 residue before the CDR3 does, and the rest of the CDR3 is filled in from the germline J gene. The CDR3 extends over 14 amino acids. From germline, CDR1 is LGHNA and CDR2 YNLKQL (reference sequence). The V segment lost 4 bases and the J segment 1 base; nucleotides outside the gene matches: 1.

About this clone: Gene and germline names: mouse. CDR3 DNA, as far as it was read: TGTGCCAGCAGCTTCCCCGGTAATTCGCCCCTCTAC. This translates into CASSFPGNSPLY. The CDR3 reads in full as CASSFPGNSPLYF. V is TRBV3 and J is TRBJ1-6; no firm D call. Read sequence stops 1 residue before the CDR3 end, and the germline J gene provides the missing end. TRBJ1-6 is treated as an ORF (open reading frame) with a function not yet certain. Germline V CDR1 and CDR2: SNHLY, FYNGKV (reference sequence). The CDR3 consists of 13 residues. V was cut by 3 bases and J by 6 bases, with 6 bases left in between.

A note on this clone: Each gene name is a mouse one. The read stops 1 residue short of the end of the CDR3; the missing end is completed from the germline J gene. The chain couples TRBV4 to TRBJ2-7, with 12 positions matching TRBD2. Germline trimming cut 6 bases from V and 4 bases from J; bases unmatched to any gene: 1. CDR1 is LGHDT and CDR2 is YNNKQL in the germline V gene (reference sequence). This CDR3 contains 13 residues. CDR3 DNA, as far as it was read: TGTGCCAGCAGGGACTGGGGGGGTTATGAACAGTAC. It codes for CASRDWGGYEQY. The full CDR3 sequence reads CASRDWGGYEQYF.

Of note for this clone: The gene symbols are mouse symbols. The read terminates 1 residue before the CDR3 end, so the remaining end is supplied by the germline J gene. This rearrangement joins TRBV3 to TRBJ2-7; 10 bases line up with TRBD2. J lost 7 bases, V lost 5 bases, and 2 bases had no gene match. The CDR3 consists of 12 residues. CDR1 and CDR2 from the germline V gene are SNHLY and FYNGKV (reference sequence). The CDR3 loop reads CASSQTGGEQYF. Partial CDR3 DNA: TGTGCCAGCAGCCAGACTGGGGGGGAACAGTAC.

In its sample, this clone was seen a few times. Gene names follow the mouse nomenclature. The CDR3 is cut off 1 residue early in the read; its end comes from the germline J gene. V usage is TRBV1 and J usage is TRBJ2-7; 9 nucleotides align to TRBD2. The CDR3 covers 14 residues. Germline V gene lookup returns CDR1 NSQYPW and CDR2 LRSPGD (reference sequence). V shed 3 bases and J 5 bases; nucleotides not matched to a gene: 5. Partial CDR3 DNA: TGCACCTGCAGTGCCCCACTGGGGGGAAATGAACAGTAC. Translation gives CTCSAPLGGNEQY. The whole CDR3 region reads CTCSAPLGGNEQYF.

About this clone: Gene names are the mouse ones. The observed sequence ends 1 residue before the CDR3 terminus, with the missing tail filled in from the germline J gene. V gene TRBV29 combines with J gene TRBJ1-2; 7 positions match TRBD1. V dropped 3 bases and J dropped 0; count of bases not matched to a gene: 4. The CDR3 runs 15 residues. CDR1 MSHET and CDR2 SYDVDS come from the germline V gene. Partial CDR3 DNA: TGTGCTAGCAGTTTCTCCGGGACAGCAAACTCCGACTACACC. This gives the protein CASSFSGTANSDYT. The CDR3 in full is CASSFSGTANSDYTF.

This clone was seen a few times. Any gene name here is a mouse gene name. The read ends 1 residue shy of where the CDR3 ends; the end is completed using the germline J gene. This chain joins TRBV3 and TRBJ1-4; D remains ambiguous. V was pared by 1 base and J by 3 bases, with 9 bases between. This CDR3 comprises 15 residues. Looked up from germline, CDR1 is SNHLY and CDR2 is FYNGKV (reference sequence). This chain's CDR3 is CASSLEPGTNERLFF. The covered CDR3 bases are TGTGCCAGCAGCTTAGAACCAGGAACCAACGAAAGATTATTT.

About this clone itself: Gene names follow the mouse nomenclature. The CDR3 end falls 1 residue outside the read, so it is completed with the germline J gene. This rearrangement joins TRBV13-1 to TRBJ1-2; D not certain. Germline V lookup: CDR1 NSHNY, CDR2 SYGAGN. The ends were cut back, 0 bases at V and 1 base at J, with 4 bases in the middle. The CDR3 totals 13 residues. The DNA read from the CDR3 is TGTGCCAGCAGTGATGGGGGAAACTCCGACTACACC. It encodes CASSDGGNSDYT. In full, the CDR3 reads CASSDGGNSDYTF.

Turning to this clone: Gene names follow the mouse nomenclature. The read finishes 1 residue shy of the CDR3 end, and the germline J gene is used to complete it. The V and J genes are TRBV15 and TRBJ1-5, with D perhaps matching TRBD1 (6 bases). The germline V gene has CDR1 SGHND and CDR2 FRSKSL. The CDR3 is made up of 14 amino acids. Trimming left V 6 bases short and J 2 bases short, with 11 bases between. The sequenced part of the CDR3 DNA is TGTGCCAGCAGCCTACAGGGCGACAACCAGGCTCCGCTT. It is translated as CASSLQGDNQAPL. The entire CDR3 protein is CASSLQGDNQAPLF.

Comment on this clone: Gene names refer to mouse genes. From the germline J gene comes the end of the CDR3, since the read stops 1 residue before it. V gene TRBV13-2 combines with J gene TRBJ1-5, with 9 bases aligning to TRBD1. V gave up 4 bases and J gave up 9 bases; unmatched junction bases: 2. This CDR3 has 12 residues. Germline CDR1 and CDR2: NNHNN and SYGAGS (reference sequence). The CDR3 DNA, read in part, is TGTGCCAGCGGTCGACAGGGGGGGGCTCCGCTT. It specifies CASGRQGGAPL. The whole CDR3 reads CASGRQGGAPLF.

This clone was counted between two and nine times. Gene names and germline refer to mouse. Sequencing ends 1 residue short of the CDR3 end; the germline J gene provides the rest. V and J are TRBV1 and TRBJ1-4, with D perhaps TRBD1 (5 bases). The CDR3 spans 14 residues. The V gene lost 3 bases and the J gene lost 0 bases, with 5 bases spanning the gap. From germline, CDR1 is NSQYPW and CDR2 LRSPGD (reference sequence). The part of the CDR3 DNA that was read is TGCACCTGCAGTGCGGACATTTCCAACGAAAGATTATTT. Its translation is CTCSADISNERLF. The full CDR3 is CTCSADISNERLFF.

A word on this clone: Any gene name here is a mouse gene name. The read halts 1 residue ahead of the CDR3 end, with the missing end drawn from the germline J gene. J is TRBJ2-3 and V is TRBV20; 8 bases are a match to TRBD2. Looked up from germline, CDR1 is GFQATS and CDR2 is STVNSAI. With V trimmed by 0 bases and J by 3 bases, 5 bases remained unmatched. CDR3 length equals 15 residues. Partial CDR3 DNA: TGTGGTGCTAGGGACTGGGGGGCTGGGGCAGAAACGCTGTAT. It codes for CGARDWGAGAETLY. The CDR3 in full is CGARDWGAGAETLYF.

In the case of this clone: Gene names follow the mouse nomenclature. The CDR3 bases that were read are TGTGCCAGCAGCCCCACTGGGGGAAACACCGGGCAGCTCTAC. This translates into CASSPTGGNTGQLY. The whole CDR3 sequence reads CASSPTGGNTGQLYF. The chain joins TRBV3 to TRBJ2-2, with TRBD2 identical over 8 bases. The read ends 1 residue shy of where the CDR3 ends; the end is completed using the germline J gene. Trimming removed 5 bases from V and 1 base from J; junction bases left unmatched: 3. CDR1 is SNHLY, CDR2 FYNGKV, per germline (reference sequence). The CDR3 runs 15 residues.

This clone was seen only once. Gene names denote mouse genes. The observed sequence ends 1 residue before the CDR3 terminus, with the missing tail filled in from the germline J gene. The V gene is TRBV16, the J gene TRBJ2-5, with 8 nucleotides matching TRBD2. Trimming removed 2 bases from V and 2 bases from J; junction bases left unmatched: 6. Germline CDR1 and CDR2: SGHSA and FRNQAP. The CDR3 covers 16 residues. CDR3 loop: CASSLFWGDGQDTQYF. Incomplete CDR3 DNA: TGTGCAAGCAGCTTATTCTGGGGGGATGGCCAAGACACCCAGTAC.

In its sample, this clone was seen a few times. The listed genes are named as in mouse. The read ends 1 residue before the CDR3 terminus; that terminus is restored from the germline J gene. V gene TRBV3 combines with J gene TRBJ2-7; 7 nucleotides match TRBD1. The germline V gene encodes CDR1 SNHLY and CDR2 FYNGKV (reference sequence). The CDR3 spans 12 residues. V lost 2 bases, J lost 6 bases, and 1 base stayed unmatched. The CDR3 loop is CASSLTGVEQYF. The sequenced CDR3 bases are TGTGCCAGCAGCTTAACAGGGGTTGAACAGTAC.

Concerning this clone: Gene names refer to mouse genes. The CDR3 end falls 1 residue outside the read, so it is completed with the germline J gene. Other DNA sequences in this specimen translate into the identical CDR3. The chain recombines TRBV2 with TRBJ2-5, with 9 bases fitting TRBD2. The junction had 0 bases not matched to a gene; V was cut back by 0 bases and J by 2 bases. This CDR3 has 15 amino acids. CDR1 is LGHNA, CDR2 YSYQKL, per germline. CDR3 amino acids: CASSQDWGGQDTQYF. The covered CDR3 bases are TGTGCCAGCAGCCAAGACTGGGGGGGCCAAGACACCCAGTAC.

On this clone: Genes here carry mouse names. The read halts 1 residue ahead of the CDR3 end, with the missing end drawn from the germline J gene. The rearrangement joins TRBV13-2 to TRBJ2-4; no clear D. V was shortened by 2 bases and J by 0 bases, with 7 bases between the two germline ends. The CDR3 runs to 14 residues. Germline V gene lookup returns CDR1 NNHNN and CDR2 SYGAGS (reference sequence). CDR3 DNA (partial): TGTGCCAGCGGTGAAAGGCACAGTCAAAACACCTTGTAC. It codes for CASGERHSQNTLY. The CDR3 reads in full as CASGERHSQNTLYF.